These 20 T cell receptor beta chains were all obtained from the same sample, sequenced in a study of cytomegalovirus exposure and HLA in healthy donors. TCRdb keeps only in-frame clones here, not all; method: immunoSEQ multiplex PCR. The table records more than 90,000 clones, approximately 90% of them present only once. The sample was PBMCs. These receptors all stem from a man aged 18-30 years in good health and CMV-seronegative.

V usage is TRBV19 and J usage is TRBJ2-1; 13 bases map to TRBD2. The CDR3 runs 15 residues. CDR1 is LNHDA and CDR2 is SQIVND in the germline V gene (reference sequence). With 6 bases clipped from V and 6 bases from J, the junction kept 5 bases outside the gene matches. CDR3 residues: CASSETSGGANEQFF. The CDR3, as DNA: TGTGCCAGTAGCGAAACTAGCGGGGGGGCCAATGAGCAGTTCTTC. Looking up the rest from reference TRBV19 and TRBJ2-1 gives the full variable domain: DGGITQSPKYLFRKEGQNVTLSCEQNLNHDAMYWYRQDPGQGLRLIYYSQIVNDFQKGDIAEGYSVSREKKESFPLTVTSAQKNPTAFYLCASSETSGGANEQFFGPGTRLTVL.

This chain uses TRBV6-1 with TRBJ1-1; D remains ambiguous. There are 15 residues in the CDR3. Trimming stripped 3 bases from V and 1 base from J, with 12 bases between. Per germline, CDR1 MNHNS and CDR2 SASEGT. The CDR3 loop reads CASSDGGRENTEAFF. The CDR3 nucleotides read TGTGCCAGCAGTGACGGCGGCCGCGAGAACACTGAAGCTTTCTTT.

The chain combines TRBV7-8 with TRBJ1-4; D unresolved. V lost 5 bases to trimming and J lost 7 bases, with 8 bases between them. The germline V gene encodes CDR1 SGHVS and CDR2 FQNEAQ. The CDR3 loop spans 12 amino acids. The CDR3 coding sequence is TGTGCCAGCAGCCCAATCGGTGAAAAACTGTTTTTT. It encodes CASSPIGEKLFF.

The rearrangement links TRBV18 to TRBJ2-1; 7 bases align to TRBD2. Trimming removed 2 bases from V and 8 bases from J; junction bases left unmatched: 15. CDR3 length equals 17 residues. From germline, CDR1 is KGHSH and CDR2 LQKENI. The DNA of the CDR3 is TGTGCCAGCTCACCAAGTCCAGCGGGAATCGTGATGGATGAGCAGTTCTTC. Amino acids: CASSPSPAGIVMDEQFF.

This rearrangement joins TRBV5-1 to TRBJ1-2; 9 positions match TRBD1. Germline trimming cut 4 bases from V and 6 bases from J; bases unmatched to any gene: 4. The CDR3 runs to 13 residues. From germline, CDR1 is SGHRS and CDR2 YFSETQ. In DNA, the CDR3 is TGCGCCAGCAGCGTGGGACAGGGAGATGGCTACACCTTC. This sequence encodes CASSVGQGDGYTF.

V usage is TRBV10-1 and J usage is TRBJ2-1; 10 bases are shared with TRBD2. Per germline, CDR1 WNHNN and CDR2 SYGVQD (reference sequence). V lost 6 bases and J lost 2; bases outside the gene matches: 7. This CDR3 has 16 residues. Written as DNA, the CDR3 is TGCGCCAGCAGCCAAGGACTAGCGGACACCTACAATGAGCAGTTCTTC. Translating it yields CASSQGLADTYNEQFF.

The CDR3 nucleotides are TGTGCCAGCAGTGGACCGGGCGGGTATGAAAAACTGTTTTTT. The encoded protein is CASSGPGGYEKLFF. The rearrangement uses TRBV6-1 and TRBJ1-4; D is unresolved. Trimming left V 4 bases short and J 6 bases short, with 12 bases between. The CDR3 is made up of 14 amino acids. CDR1 and CDR2 (germline): MNHNS, SASEGT.

The chain combines TRBV28 with TRBJ2-1; weak D call: TRBD2 (7 bases). V was cut by 6 bases and J by 3 bases, with 12 bases left in between. Germline loops: CDR1 MDHEN, CDR2 SYDVKM. The CDR3 spans 14 residues. DNA of the CDR3: TGTGCCAGCAGGGGGGGGGCGGACTACAATGAGCAGTTCTTC. Translating gives CASRGGADYNEQFF. Combining the CDR3 with reference TRBV28 and TRBJ2-1 gives the whole variable domain DVKVTQSSRYLVKRTGEKVFLECVQDMDHENMFWYRQDPGLGLRLIYFSYDVKMKEKGDIPEGYSVSREKKERFSLILESASTNQTSMYLCASRGGADYNEQFFGPGTRLTVL.

The rearrangement uses TRBV5-5 and TRBJ1-5; D ambiguous. Germline V lookup: CDR1 SGHKS, CDR2 YYEKEE (reference sequence). The CDR3 consists of 15 residues. Trimming removed 4 bases from V and 1 base from J, with 12 bases in between. The CDR3 DNA reads as TGTGCCAGCAGCGGCAGAGCGGGGAGCAATCAGCCCCAGCATTTT. It translates to CASSGRAGSNQPQHF.

V is TRBV27 and J is TRBJ2-5, with 11 bases identical to TRBD1. Losses at the gene ends were 3 bases for V and 5 bases for J; bases not matched to a gene: 11. The CDR3 spans 17 residues. Germline V gives CDR1 MNHEY, CDR2 SMNVEV (reference sequence). The CDR3 spells CASSFGRGQGAQETQYF. The CDR3 DNA reads as TGTGCCAGCAGTTTCGGACGTGGACAGGGGGCTCAGGAGACCCAGTACTTC.

The CDR3 DNA follows: TGTGCCAGCAGTTTCCCGTTCCCCAACACTGAAGCTTTCTTT. Translating it yields CASSFPFPNTEAFF. J is TRBJ1-1 and V is TRBV28, with D uncertain. Germline V gene sequence: CDR1 MDHEN, CDR2 SYDVKM. CDR3 length equals 14 residues. Trimming pared 3 bases from V and 2 bases from J, leaving 10 bases between.

This chain links TRBV10-3 with TRBJ1-2; 8 nucleotides align to TRBD1. The CDR3 has 14 amino acids. Germline assignment: CDR1 ENHRY and CDR2 SYGVKD. V gave up 4 bases and J gave up 3 bases; unmatched junction bases: 4. The CDR3 sequence: CAISGSTGDYGYTF. DNA for the CDR3: TGTGCCATCAGTGGCTCGACAGGGGACTATGGCTACACCTTC.

The rearrangement links TRBV7-2 to TRBJ2-7, with 11 bases that match TRBD2. Germline V CDR1 and CDR2: SGHTA, FQGNSA. V was pared by 2 bases and J by 0 bases, with 6 bases of the junction left unmatched. The CDR3 has 17 amino acids. The CDR3 reads CASSLSSGGPRSYEQYF. DNA of the CDR3: TGTGCCAGCAGCTTATCTAGCGGGGGGCCCCGCTCCTACGAGCAGTACTTC.

The genes are TRBV4-1 and TRBJ2-1; 9 nucleotides agree with TRBD2. The V and J ends lost 1 base and 2 bases, in that order; junction bases with no gene match: 3. Germline-derived CDR1 and CDR2 are MGHRA and YSYEKL. The CDR3 spans 16 residues. The CDR3 protein is CASSQVIAGAYNEQFF. In nucleotides, the CDR3 is TGCGCCAGCAGCCAAGTAATAGCGGGAGCCTACAATGAGCAGTTCTTC.

The chain joins TRBV4-3 to TRBJ2-3, with TRBD1 as a possible D gene (6 bases). With 0 bases removed from V and 0 bases from J, the gap between germline ends came to 16 bases. The CDR3 length is 18 residues. Per germline, CDR1 LGHNA and CDR2 YSLEER. The CDR3 here is CASSQDSSGRGSTDTQYF. The DNA for the CDR3 is TGCGCCAGCAGCCAAGATTCATCGGGCAGGGGAAGCACAGATACGCAGTATTTT.

This chain uses TRBV5-1 with TRBJ1-2; 9 nucleotides line up with TRBD1. Germline V CDR1 and CDR2: SGHRS, YFSETQ. Germline trimming cut 3 bases from V and 1 base from J; bases unmatched to any gene: 7. This CDR3 spans 16 amino acids. This CDR3 is CASSSGGTGNNYGYTF. The DNA for the CDR3 is TGCGCCAGCAGCTCCGGAGGGACAGGGAATAACTATGGCTACACCTTC.

The V gene is TRBV9, the J gene TRBJ1-4, with 10 nucleotides matching TRBD1. CDR3 length: 16 residues. Germline V gene sequence: CDR1 SGDLS, CDR2 YYNGEE. The V gene end was trimmed by 0 bases and the J gene end by 8 bases; junction bases not matched to a gene: 7. The CDR3 region is CASSVGGTGEGEKLFF. CDR3 coding DNA: TGTGCCAGCAGCGTAGGGGGGACAGGGGAAGGCGAAAAACTGTTTTTT.

This rearrangement joins TRBV28 to TRBJ2-2, with D unclear. V lost 3 bases to trimming and J lost 0 bases, with 14 bases between them. The CDR3 consists of 17 residues. Germline V gene sequence: CDR1 MDHEN, CDR2 SYDVKM. DNA of the CDR3: TGTGCCAGCAGTTTCCTAACCCTTGAACCGAACACCGGGGAGCTGTTTTTT. Residues: CASSFLTLEPNTGELFF. Complete variable domain (other parts from reference TRBV28 and TRBJ2-2): DVKVTQSSRYLVKRTGEKVFLECVQDMDHENMFWYRQDPGLGLRLIYFSYDVKMKEKGDIPEGYSVSREKKERFSLILESASTNQTSMYLCASSFLTLEPNTGELFFGEGSRLTVL.

The CDR3 region is CASSLLDRNTEAFF. The CDR3 region has the DNA TGTGCCAGCAGCCTTCTAGACAGGAACACTGAAGCTTTCTTT. The rearrangement links TRBV5-6 to TRBJ1-1, with a possible D match to TRBD1 (5 bases). There are 14 residues in the CDR3. V lost 4 bases to trimming and J lost 1 base, with 11 bases between them. Germline V lookup: CDR1 SGHDT, CDR2 YYEEEE.

The gene calls are TRBV20-1 and TRBJ1-1; D is undetermined. The CDR3 is made up of 11 amino acids. The V end was cut by 3 bases, the J end by 8 bases, with 10 bases between. Germline-derived CDR1 and CDR2 are DFQATT and SNEGSKA (reference sequence). The CDR3 reads CSASLIAEAFF. The CDR3 nucleotides read TGCAGTGCTAGTTTGATAGCGGAAGCTTTCTTT.